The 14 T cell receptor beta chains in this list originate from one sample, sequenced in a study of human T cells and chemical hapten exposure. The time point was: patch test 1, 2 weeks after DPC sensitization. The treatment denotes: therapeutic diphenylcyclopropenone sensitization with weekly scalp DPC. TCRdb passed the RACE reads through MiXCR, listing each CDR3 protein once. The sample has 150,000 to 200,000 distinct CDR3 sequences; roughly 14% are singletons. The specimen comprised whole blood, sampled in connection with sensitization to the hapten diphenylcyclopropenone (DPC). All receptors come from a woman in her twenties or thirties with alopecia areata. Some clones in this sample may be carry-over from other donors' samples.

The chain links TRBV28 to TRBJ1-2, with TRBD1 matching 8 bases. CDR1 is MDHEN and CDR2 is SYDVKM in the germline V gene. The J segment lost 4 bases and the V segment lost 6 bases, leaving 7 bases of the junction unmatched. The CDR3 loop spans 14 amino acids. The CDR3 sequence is CASSTGQGAYGYTF. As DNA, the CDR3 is TGTGCCAGCAGCACCGGACAGGGCGCCTATGGCTACACCTTC.

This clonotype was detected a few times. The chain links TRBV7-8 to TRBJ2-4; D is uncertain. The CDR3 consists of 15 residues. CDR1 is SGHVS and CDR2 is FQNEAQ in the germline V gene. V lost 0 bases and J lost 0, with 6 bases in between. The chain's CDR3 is CASSLAGLAKNIQYF. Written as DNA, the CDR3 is TGTGCCAGCAGCTTAGCGGGTTTAGCCAAAAACATTCAGTACTTC.

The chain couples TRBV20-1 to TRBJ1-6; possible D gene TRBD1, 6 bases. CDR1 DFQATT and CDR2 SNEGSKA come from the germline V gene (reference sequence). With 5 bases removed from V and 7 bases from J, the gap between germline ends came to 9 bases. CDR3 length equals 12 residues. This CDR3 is CSAQGGNSPLHF. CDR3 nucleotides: TGCAGTGCTCAAGGGGGGAATTCACCCCTCCACTTT.

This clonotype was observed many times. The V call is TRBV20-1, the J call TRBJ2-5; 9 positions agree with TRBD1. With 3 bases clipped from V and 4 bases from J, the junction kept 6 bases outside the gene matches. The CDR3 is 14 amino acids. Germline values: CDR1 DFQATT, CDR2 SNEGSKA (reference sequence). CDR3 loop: CSARIQGAGETQYF. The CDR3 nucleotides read TGCAGTGCTAGGATACAGGGGGCAGGAGAGACCCAGTACTTC.

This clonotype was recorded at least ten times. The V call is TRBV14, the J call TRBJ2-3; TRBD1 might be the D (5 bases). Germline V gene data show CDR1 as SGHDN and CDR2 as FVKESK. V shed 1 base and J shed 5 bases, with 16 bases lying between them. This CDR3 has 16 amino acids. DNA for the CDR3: TGTGCCAGCAGCCAAGGGGGCTCGGGTCGAGGAGATACGCAGTATTTT. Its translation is CASSQGGSGRGDTQYF.

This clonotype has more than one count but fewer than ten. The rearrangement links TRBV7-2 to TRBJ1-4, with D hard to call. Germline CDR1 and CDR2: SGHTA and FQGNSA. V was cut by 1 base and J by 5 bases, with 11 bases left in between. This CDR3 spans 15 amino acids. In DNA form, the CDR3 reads TGTGCCAGCAGCTTAGGCCAGACCACCAATGAAAAACTGTTTTTT. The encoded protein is CASSLGQTTNEKLFF.

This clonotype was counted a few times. CDR3 loop: CASSYSSRSGHVDTQYF. The CDR3 DNA reads as TGTGCCAGCAGTTACTCTAGTAGATCAGGGCACGTGGATACGCAGTATTTT. The chain links TRBV6-5 to TRBJ2-3, with a tentative D call TRBD1 (5 bases). V dropped 0 bases and J dropped 6 bases, with 19 bases sitting between them. The CDR3 length is 17 residues. Germline CDR1 is MNHEY and CDR2 is SVGAGI.

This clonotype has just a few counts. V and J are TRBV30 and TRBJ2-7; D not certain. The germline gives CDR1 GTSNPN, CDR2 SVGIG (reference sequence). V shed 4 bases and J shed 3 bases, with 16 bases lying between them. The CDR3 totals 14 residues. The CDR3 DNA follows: TGTGCCTGGAAAGCCCCGAACCCTTACTACGAGCAGTACTTC. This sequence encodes CAWKAPNPYYEQYF.

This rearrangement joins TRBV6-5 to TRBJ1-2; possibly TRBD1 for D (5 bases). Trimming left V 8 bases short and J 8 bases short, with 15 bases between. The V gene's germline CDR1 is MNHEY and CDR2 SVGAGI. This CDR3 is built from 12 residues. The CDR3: CASRLRGVGYTF. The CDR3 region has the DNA TGTGCCAGCCGATTAAGAGGGGTCGGCTACACCTTC.

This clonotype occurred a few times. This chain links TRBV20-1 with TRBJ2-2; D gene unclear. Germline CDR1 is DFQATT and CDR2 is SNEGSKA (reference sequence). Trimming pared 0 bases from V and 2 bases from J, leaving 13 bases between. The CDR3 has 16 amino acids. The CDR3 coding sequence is TGCAGTGCTAGAGACCCCTCCGAAGCTAACACCGGGGAGCTGTTTTTT. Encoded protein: CSARDPSEANTGELFF.

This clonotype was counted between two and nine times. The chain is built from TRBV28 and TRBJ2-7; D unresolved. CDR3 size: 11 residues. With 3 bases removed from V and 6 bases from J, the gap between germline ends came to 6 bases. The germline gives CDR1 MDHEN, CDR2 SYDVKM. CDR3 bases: TGTGCCAGCAGTTTCTGGGGCGAGCAGTACTTC. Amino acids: CASSFWGEQYF.

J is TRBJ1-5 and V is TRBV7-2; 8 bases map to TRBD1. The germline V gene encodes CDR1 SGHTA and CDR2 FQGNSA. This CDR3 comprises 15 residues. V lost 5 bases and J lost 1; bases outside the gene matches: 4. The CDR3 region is CASSPWTGSNQPQHF. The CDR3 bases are TGTGCCAGCAGCCCATGGACAGGGAGCAATCAGCCCCAGCATTTT.

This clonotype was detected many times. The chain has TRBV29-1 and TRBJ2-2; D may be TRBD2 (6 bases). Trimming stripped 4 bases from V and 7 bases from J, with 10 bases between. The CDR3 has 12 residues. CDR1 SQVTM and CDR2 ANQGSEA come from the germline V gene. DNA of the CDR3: TGCAGCGTTGTAGTAGCGGTCGGGGAGCTGTTTTTT. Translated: CSVVVAVGELFF.

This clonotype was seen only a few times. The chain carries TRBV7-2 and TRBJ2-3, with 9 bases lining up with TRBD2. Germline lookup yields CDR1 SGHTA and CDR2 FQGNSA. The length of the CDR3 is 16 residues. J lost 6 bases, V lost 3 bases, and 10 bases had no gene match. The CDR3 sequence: CASSFVGGGAKDTQYF. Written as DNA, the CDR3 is TGTGCCAGCAGCTTCGTCGGCGGGGGGGCCAAGGATACGCAGTATTTT.